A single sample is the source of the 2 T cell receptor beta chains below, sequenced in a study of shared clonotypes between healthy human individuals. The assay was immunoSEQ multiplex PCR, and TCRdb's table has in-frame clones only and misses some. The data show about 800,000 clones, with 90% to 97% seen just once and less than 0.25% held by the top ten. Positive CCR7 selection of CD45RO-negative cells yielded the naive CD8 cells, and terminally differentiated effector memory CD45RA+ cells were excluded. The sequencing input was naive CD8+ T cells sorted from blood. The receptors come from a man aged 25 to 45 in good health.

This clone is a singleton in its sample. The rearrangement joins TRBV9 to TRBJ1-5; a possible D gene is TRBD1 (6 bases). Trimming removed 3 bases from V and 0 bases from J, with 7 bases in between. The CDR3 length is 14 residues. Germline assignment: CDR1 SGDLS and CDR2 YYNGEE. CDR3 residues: CASSDRDSNQPQHF. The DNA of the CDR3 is TGTGCCAGCAGCGACAGGGATAGCAATCAGCCCCAGCATTTT.

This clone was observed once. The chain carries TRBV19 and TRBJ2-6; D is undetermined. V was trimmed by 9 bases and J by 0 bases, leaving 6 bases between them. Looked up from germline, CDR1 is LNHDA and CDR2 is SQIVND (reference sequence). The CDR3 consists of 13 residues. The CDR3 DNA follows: TGTGCCAGCGCCATCTCTGGGGCCAACGTCCTGACTTTC. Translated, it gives CASAISGANVLTF.